The rows below give T cell receptor beta chains drawn from one sample of a study of T cell responses to AZD1222 COVID-19 vaccine. The protocol was immunoSEQ multiplex PCR, while the TCRdb copy is restricted to in-frame clones and leaves out a portion. This table holds 150,000 to 200,000 clones, over 85% found once. The sample consisted of peripheral blood, taken on day 0 of AZD1222 vaccination. The receptors stem from an adult in good health. Each CDR3 is given with its conserved first and last residue. A D gene is named only where the DNA matches it firmly. Not all rows give a size; the values are once, few, many and, for expanded clones, a class.

abundance: -; j_gene: TRBJ1-1; v_gene: TRBV29-1; d_gene: -; CDR3aa: CSVELTVYTEAFF; CDR3nt: TGCAGCGTTGAATTGACAGTATACACTGAAGCTTTCTTT
abundance: once; j_gene: TRBJ2-7; v_gene: TRBV29-1; d_gene: TRBD1; CDR3aa: CSVGQGRDEQYF; CDR3nt: TGCAGCGTTGGACAGGGACGGGACGAGCAGTACTTC
abundance: -; j_gene: TRBJ1-2; v_gene: TRBV7-9; d_gene: -; CDR3aa: CASSFAGNGYTF; CDR3nt: TGTGCCAGCAGCTTTGCAGGGAACGGCTACACCTTC
abundance: -; j_gene: TRBJ1-6; v_gene: TRBV21-1; d_gene: -; CDR3aa: CASSKRADNSPLHF; CDR3nt: TGTGCCAGCAGCAAACGGGCCGATAATTCACCCCTCCACTTT
abundance: once; j_gene: TRBJ2-5; v_gene: TRBV7-2; d_gene: -; CDR3aa: CASSKGQGRLGTQYF; CDR3nt: TGTGCCAGCAGTAAGGGCCAGGGACGGTTGGGGACCCAGTACTTC
abundance: -; j_gene: TRBJ1-6; v_gene: TRBV7-8; d_gene: -; CDR3aa: CASFNITGPDSPLHF; CDR3nt: TGTGCCAGCTTTAATATTACAGGTCCGGATTCACCCCTCCACTTT
abundance: few; j_gene: TRBJ2-3; v_gene: TRBV6-1; d_gene: -; CDR3aa: CASSELRGHTDTQYF; CDR3nt: TGTGCCAGCAGTGAATTACGGGGGCATACAGATACGCAGTATTTT
abundance: -; j_gene: TRBJ1-1; v_gene: TRBV3-1/TRBV3-2; d_gene: -; CDR3aa: CASSPVGNTEAFF; CDR3nt: TGTGCCAGCAGCCCTGTAGGGAACACTGAAGCTTTCTTT
abundance: -; j_gene: TRBJ1-4; v_gene: TRBV12-5; d_gene: TRBD1; CDR3aa: CASGRDRISEKLFF; CDR3nt: TGTGCTAGTGGCCGGGACAGGATATCGGAAAAACTGTTTTTT
abundance: -; j_gene: TRBJ2-5; v_gene: TRBV5-4; d_gene: -; CDR3aa: CASSRISGTRETQYF; CDR3nt: TGTGCCAGCAGCCGAATTTCCGGGACCCGGGAGACCCAGTACTTC
abundance: -; j_gene: TRBJ1-1; v_gene: TRBV3-1/TRBV3-2; d_gene: -; CDR3aa: CASSQGGDMNTEAFF; CDR3nt: TGTGCCAGCAGCCAAGGAGGAGACATGAACACTGAAGCTTTCTTT
abundance: -; j_gene: TRBJ1-2; v_gene: TRBV10-1; d_gene: -; CDR3aa: CASSEEAFPGPDPYYYGYTF; CDR3nt: TGCGCCAGCAGTGAGGAGGCCTTCCCGGGGCCCGACCCCTACTACTATGGCTACACCTTC
abundance: -; j_gene: TRBJ1-2; v_gene: TRBV27; d_gene: -; CDR3aa: CASSSQNRALIMGYTF; CDR3nt: TGTGCCAGCAGTTCCCAAAACAGGGCACTAATTATGGGCTACACCTTC
abundance: once; j_gene: TRBJ2-7; v_gene: TRBV5-5; d_gene: -; CDR3aa: CASSPPGRVYEQYF; CDR3nt: TGTGCCAGCAGCCCCCCGGGTAGGGTCTACGAGCAGTACTTC
abundance: -; j_gene: TRBJ1-2; v_gene: TRBV5-1; d_gene: TRBD1; CDR3aa: CASQFGSQGAGGYTF; CDR3nt: TGCGCCAGCCAATTTGGATCCCAGGGGGCAGGCGGCTACACCTTC
abundance: -; j_gene: TRBJ2-7; v_gene: TRBV18; d_gene: -; CDR3aa: CASSGGVGAVEQYF; CDR3nt: TGTGCCAGCTCAGGGGGAGTTGGAGCTGTGGAGCAGTACTTC
abundance: -; j_gene: TRBJ1-2; v_gene: TRBV14; d_gene: -; CDR3aa: CASSPRGGGNGYTF; CDR3nt: TGTGCCAGCAGCCCCCGGGGGGGTGGCAATGGCTACACCTTC
abundance: -; j_gene: TRBJ1-1; v_gene: TRBV5-5; d_gene: -; CDR3aa: CASSTPVGMAFF; CDR3nt: TGTGCCAGCAGCACCCCGGTAGGGATGGCTTTCTTT
abundance: -; j_gene: TRBJ2-3; v_gene: TRBV11-2; d_gene: -; CDR3aa: CASSRDSLATNPLDTQYF; CDR3nt: TGTGCCAGCAGCCGAGACAGTTTAGCGACCAACCCCCTTGATACGCAGTATTTT
abundance: -; j_gene: TRBJ1-1; v_gene: TRBV19; d_gene: TRBD1; CDR3aa: CASSDAGTGIEAFF; CDR3nt: TGTGCCAGTAGTGACGCCGGGACAGGAATTGAAGCTTTCTTT
abundance: -; j_gene: TRBJ1-1; v_gene: TRBV20-1; d_gene: -; CDR3aa: CSAITNTEAFF; CDR3nt: TGCAGTGCTATTACGAACACTGAAGCTTTCTTT
abundance: -; j_gene: TRBJ2-4; v_gene: TRBV2; d_gene: TRBD2; CDR3aa: CASSHATSGGQVNIQYF; CDR3nt: TGTGCCAGCAGCCACGCCACTAGCGGGGGGCAAGTAAACATTCAGTACTTC
abundance: -; j_gene: TRBJ1-1; v_gene: TRBV21-1; d_gene: -; CDR3aa: CASSKGGTFGTQHPEAFF; CDR3nt: TGTGCCAGCAGCAAAGGTGGGACTTTCGGGACCCAGCATCCTGAAGCTTTCTTT
abundance: -; j_gene: TRBJ2-1; v_gene: TRBV6-5; d_gene: -; CDR3aa: CASSYERHNEQFF; CDR3nt: TGTGCCAGCAGTTACGAGCGGCACAATGAGCAGTTCTTC
abundance: -; j_gene: TRBJ1-1; v_gene: TRBV6-5; d_gene: -; CDR3aa: CASSYSTGRNTEAFF; CDR3nt: TGTGCCAGCAGTTACTCTACCGGACGGAACACTGAAGCTTTCTTT
abundance: -; j_gene: TRBJ1-5; v_gene: TRBV19; d_gene: -; CDR3aa: CASSRPETGHWVRKPQHF; CDR3nt: TGTGCCAGTAGTAGACCAGAAACGGGACATTGGGTCCGAAAGCCCCAGCATTTT
abundance: -; j_gene: TRBJ1-5; v_gene: TRBV7-9; d_gene: -; CDR3aa: CASSSTGASNQPQHF; CDR3nt: TGTGCCAGCAGCTCCACGGGGGCGAGCAATCAGCCCCAGCATTTT
abundance: -; j_gene: TRBJ1-2; v_gene: TRBV19; d_gene: TRBD1; CDR3aa: CASSQRQGGPYGYTF; CDR3nt: TGTGCCAGTAGTCAACGACAGGGGGGTCCATATGGCTACACCTTC
abundance: few; j_gene: TRBJ1-6; v_gene: TRBV25-1; d_gene: -; CDR3aa: CASRTSLSSSTLHF; CDR3nt: TGTGCCAGCAGGACGAGCCTCAGCTCCTCCACCCTCCACTTT
abundance: -; j_gene: TRBJ2-7; v_gene: TRBV15; d_gene: TRBD1; CDR3aa: CATSRVGTAFYEQYF; CDR3nt: TGTGCCACCAGCAGAGTTGGGACAGCCTTCTACGAGCAGTACTTC
abundance: -; j_gene: TRBJ1-1; v_gene: TRBV6-5; d_gene: TRBD1; CDR3aa: CASSADRDTEAFF; CDR3nt: TGTGCCAGCAGCGCCGACAGGGACACTGAAGCTTTCTTT
abundance: few; j_gene: TRBJ1-4; v_gene: TRBV28; d_gene: -; CDR3aa: CASSFKELFF; CDR3nt: TGTGCCAGCAGTTTTAAAGAACTGTTTTTT
abundance: -; j_gene: TRBJ1-5; v_gene: TRBV28; d_gene: TRBD1; CDR3aa: CASSLLGTGRSYQPQHF; CDR3nt: TGTGCCAGCAGTTTACTGGGGACAGGTAGGAGCTATCAGCCCCAGCATTTT
abundance: once; j_gene: TRBJ2-3; v_gene: TRBV3-1/TRBV3-2; d_gene: TRBD2; CDR3aa: CASSQGSTSGDTDTQYF; CDR3nt: TGTGCCAGCAGCCAAGGGTCGACTAGCGGGGACACAGATACGCAGTATTTT
abundance: -; j_gene: TRBJ1-1; v_gene: TRBV6-5; d_gene: TRBD1; CDR3aa: CASQGQLNTEAFF; CDR3nt: TGTGCCAGCCAGGGACAGTTGAACACTGAAGCTTTCTTT
abundance: -; j_gene: TRBJ2-1; v_gene: TRBV5-1; d_gene: -; CDR3aa: CASSFSQGSYNEQFF; CDR3nt: TGCGCCAGCAGCTTTAGTCAGGGCTCCTACAATGAGCAGTTCTTC
abundance: once; j_gene: TRBJ1-1; v_gene: TRBV27; d_gene: -; CDR3aa: CASSFSRRLNTEAFF; CDR3nt: TGTGCCAGCAGTTTTAGTAGACGCTTGAACACTGAAGCTTTCTTT
abundance: once; j_gene: TRBJ2-1; v_gene: TRBV7-9; d_gene: -; CDR3aa: CASIDPGKYNEQFF; CDR3nt: TGTGCCAGCATCGACCCCGGGAAATACAATGAGCAGTTCTTC
abundance: -; j_gene: TRBJ1-2; v_gene: TRBV2; d_gene: -; CDR3aa: CASSDYGYTF; CDR3nt: TGTGCCAGCAGTGACTATGGCTACACCTTC
abundance: -; j_gene: TRBJ2-1; v_gene: TRBV5-1; d_gene: TRBD1; CDR3aa: CASSLTSGTGVNEQFF; CDR3nt: TGCGCCAGCAGCTTGACGTCCGGGACAGGGGTCAATGAGCAGTTCTTC
abundance: -; j_gene: TRBJ1-3; v_gene: TRBV5-1; d_gene: -; CDR3aa: CASRDFVSGNTIYF; CDR3nt: TGCGCCAGCAGAGATTTCGTTTCGGGAAACACCATATATTTT
abundance: -; j_gene: TRBJ1-2; v_gene: TRBV30; d_gene: -; CDR3aa: CAWSDRNYGYTF; CDR3nt: TGTGCCTGGAGCGACCGCAACTATGGCTACACCTTC
abundance: -; j_gene: TRBJ1-2; v_gene: TRBV5-1; d_gene: -; CDR3aa: CASTIDGNYGYTF; CDR3nt: TGCGCCAGCACGATAGACGGAAACTATGGCTACACCTTC
abundance: few; j_gene: TRBJ2-7; v_gene: TRBV4-1; d_gene: -; CDR3aa: CASSPEGGQSYEQYF; CDR3nt: TGCGCCAGCAGCCCTGAAGGTGGACAGAGCTACGAGCAGTACTTC
abundance: -; j_gene: TRBJ1-4; v_gene: TRBV5-8; d_gene: -; CDR3aa: CASSLGRMNEKLFF; CDR3nt: TGTGCCAGCAGCTTGGGACGGATGAATGAAAAACTGTTTTTT